The clone carrying this T cell receptor beta chain was recorded a few times. The antigen is not known. This sample was included in a study of vaccination and CD4 T cells after COVID-19. Cultured CD4+ T-cell DNA underwent Oncomine TCR Beta short-read sequencing. In this case, cultured CD4+ T cells provided the extracted genomic DNA. From the PCR reads, TCRdb called clonotypes with MiXCR, one entry per CDR3 protein. The sample holds roughly 24,000 distinct CDR3 sequences, about 40% seen once. Treatment in this sample: approximately nine-day PBMC culture with coronavirus spike peptide pools or control peptides (ViraFEST assay). This TCR was sampled from a human donor who had recovered from COVID-19. The source material was CD4+ T cells from blood, cultured in vitro.

The CDR3: CASSLLAGVANEQFF. In DNA, the CDR3 is TGTGCCAGCAGCTTACTAGCGGGAGTTGCCAATGAGCAGTTCTTC. The chain has TRBV11-3 and TRBJ2-1; 10 nucleotides align to TRBD2. The CDR3 has 15 residues. From germline, CDR1 is SGHNT and CDR2 YENEEA. After removal of 2 bases from V and 6 bases from J, the junction contained 4 bases not matched to a gene. The whole variable domain, filled in from reference TRBV11-3 and TRBJ2-1, reads EAGVVQSPRYKIIEKKQPVAFWCNPISGHNTLYWYLQNLGQGPELLIRYENEEAVDDSQLPKDRFSAERLKGVDSTLKIQPAELGDSAVYLCASSLLAGVANEQFFGPGTRLTVL.